A few counts support the clone carrying this T cell receptor (beta chain). V lost 1 base and J lost 0; bases outside the gene matches: 13. The CDR3 sequence is 21 residues long. The germline gives CDR1 LGHNA, CDR2 YSLEER. This sample was included in a study of human T cells and chemical hapten exposure. As originally analysed: Between about 23,224 and 700,000 TCRs appeared in each sample, and the median stood at 95,638. TCRdb processed the RACE reads anew with MiXCR; each CDR3 protein has one entry. For this entry, the V and J calls and clone size follow TCRdb and not the study's own pipeline. The sample contains roughly 64,000 distinct CDR3 sequences, around 11% of which appear only once. Time point described: pre-sensitization, week 0. Specified treatment: therapeutic diphenylcyclopropenone sensitization with weekly scalp DPC.

This sample comprised whole blood, obtained in connection with sensitization to the hapten diphenylcyclopropenone (DPC). This clonotype was obtained from a woman between 35 and 50 years old with alopecia areata. Some clones in this sample may be carry-over from other donors' samples. J is TRBJ1-6 and V is TRBV4-3, with 9 bases lining up with TRBD1. For the CDR3, the DNA is TGCGCCAGCAGCCAAGGTCCCAGGGGACAGGGCATGAGCTCCTATAATTCACCCCTCCACTTT. As protein: CASSQGPRGQGMSSYNSPLHF.